These 17 T cell receptor beta chains originate from one sample sequenced in a study of cytomegalovirus exposure and HLA in healthy donors. Generated by immunoSEQ multiplex PCR, the TCRdb table keeps only in-frame clones and is missing some. This sample has 50,000 to 65,000 clones, with 90% to 96% found just once. Sequencing used PBMCs. The receptors here all came from a woman between 18 and 30 years old in good health and CMV-seronegative.

J is TRBJ2-5 and V is TRBV20-1; D gene uncertain. Germline CDR1 and CDR2: DFQATT and SNEGSKA (reference sequence). The V end was cut by 4 bases, the J end by 3 bases, with 3 bases between. The CDR3 has 10 residues. The CDR3 loop reads CSAIKETQYF. In DNA, the CDR3 is TGCAGTGCTATCAAAGAGACCCAGTACTTC.

The chain combines TRBV7-9 with TRBJ1-2; tentative D call: TRBD1 (6 bases). V lost 8 bases to trimming and J lost 2 bases, with 6 bases between them. Germline V CDR1 and CDR2: SEHNR, FQNEAQ (reference sequence). The CDR3 sequence is 11 residues long. The CDR3 reads CASGQNYGYTF. The CDR3 DNA is TGTGCCAGCGGACAGAACTATGGCTACACCTTC.

This chain links TRBV30 with TRBJ2-2, with TRBD1 as a possible D gene (5 bases). The CDR3 covers 12 residues. V was trimmed by 5 bases and J by 1 base, leaving 5 bases between them. Germline lookup yields CDR1 GTSNPN and CDR2 SVGIG (reference sequence). The CDR3 nucleotides are TGTGCCTGGCAGGGGAACACCGGGGAGCTGTTTTTT. Translated: CAWQGNTGELFF.

The chain combines TRBV27 with TRBJ2-7; 7 bases agree with TRBD2. Trimming at V came to 1 base and at J to 0 bases, leaving 3 bases not matched to a gene. The CDR3 runs to 15 residues. The V gene's germline CDR1 is MNHEY and CDR2 SMNVEV (reference sequence). The CDR3 nucleotides read TGTGCCAGCAGTTTATGGGGGGGTGGCTCCTACGAGCAGTACTTC. The encoded protein is CASSLWGGGSYEQYF.

This chain links TRBV19 with TRBJ1-4; D not resolved. Germline V gives CDR1 LNHDA, CDR2 SQIVND (reference sequence). The CDR3 loop spans 15 amino acids. Trimming stripped 3 bases from V and 5 bases from J, with 13 bases between. The CDR3, as DNA: TGTGCCAGTAGTATTGCGGGGTTGGGGAATGAAAAACTGTTTTTT. Its protein product is CASSIAGLGNEKLFF.

The chain couples TRBV2 to TRBJ1-4; D is uncertain. V was shortened by 0 bases and J by 0 bases, with 8 bases between the two germline ends. CDR1 is SNHLY, CDR2 FYNNEI, per germline. The CDR3 loop spans 16 amino acids. The CDR3 region is CASSEALPATNEKLFF. The CDR3 nucleotides read TGTGCCAGCAGTGAAGCGCTTCCGGCAACTAATGAAAAACTGTTTTTT.

The J gene is TRBJ1-1, the V gene TRBV14; D perhaps matches TRBD1 (6 bases). Germline CDR1 is SGHDN and CDR2 is FVKESK. V lost 2 bases to trimming and J lost 4 bases, with 20 bases between them. This CDR3 has 17 residues. The CDR3 region is CASSQLKLGGLGTEAFF. CDR3 nucleotides: TGTGCCAGCAGCCAACTGAAACTGGGGGGGCTCGGCACTGAAGCTTTCTTT.

The J gene is TRBJ2-5, the V gene TRBV28, with a tentative D call TRBD2 (6 bases). Germline lookup yields CDR1 MDHEN and CDR2 SYDVKM. Trimming pared 2 bases from V and 0 bases from J, leaving 7 bases between. The CDR3 is 14 residues long. The DNA of the CDR3 is TGTGCCAGCAGTTTAGGGGGGTACCAAGAGACCCAGTACTTC. This encodes CASSLGGYQETQYF.

Only a few counts were recorded for this clone. This chain connects TRBV6-6 to TRBJ2-7, with 9 nucleotides matching TRBD1. Trimming cost V 0 bases and J 3 bases; bases outside gene matches: 0. Germline values: CDR1 MNHNY, CDR2 SVGAGI (reference sequence). The CDR3 is 14 residues long. The CDR3 region is CASSYSTGGYEQYF. The CDR3 region has the DNA TGTGCCAGCAGTTACTCGACAGGGGGCTACGAGCAGTACTTC.

This sequence joins TRBV20-1 and TRBJ1-1; D perhaps matches TRBD1 (5 bases). Germline V gives CDR1 DFQATT, CDR2 SNEGSKA (reference sequence). CDR3 length equals 9 residues. Trimming stripped 6 bases from V and 7 bases from J, with 6 bases between. This CDR3 is CSARGEAFF. CDR3 DNA: TGCAGTGCAAGGGGTGAAGCTTTCTTT.

The V gene is TRBV9, the J gene TRBJ2-2; D remains unclear. V lost 2 bases and J lost 2, with 7 bases in between. Germline V gene data show CDR1 as SGDLS and CDR2 as YYNGEE. The CDR3 is 14 amino acids. CDR3 residues: CASSVGQNTGELFF. Here the CDR3 DNA reads TGTGCCAGCAGCGTGGGCCAAAACACCGGGGAGCTGTTTTTT.

The chain carries TRBV28 and TRBJ2-2; 7 bases are shared with TRBD1. Germline CDR1 is MDHEN and CDR2 is SYDVKM. The trim removed 8 bases at V and 0 bases at J, leaving 9 bases unmatched. The CDR3 covers 16 residues. The CDR3 DNA is TGTGCCAGCTCTCACAGGGGAGCCCCGAACACCGGGGAGCTGTTTTTT. Its protein product is CASSHRGAPNTGELFF.

The chain joins TRBV5-4 to TRBJ2-1; TRBD2 matches 13 bases. In germline, CDR1 is SGHNT, CDR2 YYREEE (reference sequence). The CDR3 consists of 14 residues. J gave up 15 bases and V 0 bases, and 6 bases lay outside the gene matches. The CDR3 loop is CASSLGGLAGRRFF. CDR3 DNA: TGTGCCAGCAGCTTGGGGGGACTAGCGGGGAGGAGGTTCTTC.

The V call is TRBV7-9, the J call TRBJ2-6, with D perhaps matching TRBD1 (6 bases). The CDR3 covers 14 residues. CDR1 SEHNR and CDR2 FQNEAQ come from the germline V gene (reference sequence). The germline V and J ends were trimmed by 5 bases and 3 bases, with 8 bases remaining between them. Here the CDR3 reads CASSPGVGANVLTF. CDR3 in DNA: TGTGCCAGCAGCCCAGGGGTTGGGGCCAACGTCCTGACTTTC.

V usage is TRBV2 and J usage is TRBJ2-1; 8 bases are shared with TRBD2. This CDR3 is 14 amino acids long. Per germline, CDR1 SNHLY and CDR2 FYNNEI. Losses at the gene ends were 3 bases for V and 12 bases for J; bases not matched to a gene: 10. The CDR3 loop is CASSDEGQRGGQFF. DNA of the CDR3: TGTGCCAGCAGTGACGAGGGACAACGGGGGGGGCAGTTCTTC.

The chain couples TRBV7-9 to TRBJ1-5, with D tentatively TRBD1 (5 bases). Per germline, CDR1 SEHNR and CDR2 FQNEAQ (reference sequence). Between the trimmed V and J ends, which lost 1 base and 4 bases, there was a span of 11 bases. The CDR3 runs 15 residues. Written as DNA, the CDR3 is TGTGCCAGCAGCTTAGGCAGGGAGGGGAATCAGCCCCAGCATTTT. Encoded protein: CASSLGREGNQPQHF.

The rearrangement joins TRBV7-8 to TRBJ2-1; a possible D gene is TRBD2 (6 bases). CDR3 length equals 12 residues. Germline V gene data show CDR1 as SGHVS and CDR2 as FQNEAQ. The V end was cut by 0 bases, the J end by 10 bases, with 7 bases between. The DNA for the CDR3 is TGTGCCAGCAGCTTAGCGGCGGGGGAGCAGTTCTTC. Amino acid sequence: CASSLAAGEQFF.